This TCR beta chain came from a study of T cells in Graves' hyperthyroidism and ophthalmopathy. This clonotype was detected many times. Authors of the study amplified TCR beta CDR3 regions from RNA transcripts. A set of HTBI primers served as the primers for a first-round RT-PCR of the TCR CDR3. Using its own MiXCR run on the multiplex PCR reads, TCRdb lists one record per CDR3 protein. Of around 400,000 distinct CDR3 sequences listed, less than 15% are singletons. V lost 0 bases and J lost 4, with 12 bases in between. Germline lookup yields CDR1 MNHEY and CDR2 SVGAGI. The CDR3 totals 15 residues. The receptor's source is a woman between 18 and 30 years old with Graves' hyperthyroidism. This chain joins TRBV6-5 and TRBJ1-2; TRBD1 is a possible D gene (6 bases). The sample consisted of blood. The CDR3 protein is CASSYSGGGLYGYTF. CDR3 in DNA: TGTGCCAGCAGTTACTCGGGCGGGGGGCTCTATGGCTACACCTTC.